Listed here are 29 T cell receptor beta chains from one sample, sequenced in a study of shared clonotypes between healthy human individuals. Profiling relied on immunoSEQ multiplex PCR, and the TCRdb table lists in-frame clones only, not all of them. Of roughly 2.5 million clones in the sample, 85% to 95% are singletons; the top ten hold about 0.13%. Material: naive CD4+ T cells sorted from blood. The subset: CD45RA+ positively selected. The receptors stem from a man aged 18 to 29 in good health.

The chain links TRBV7-3 to TRBJ2-2; unclear D gene. V gave up 3 bases and J gave up 8 bases, with 7 bases separating them. Germline loops: CDR1 SGHTA, CDR2 FQGTGA. This CDR3 comprises 12 residues. This chain's CDR3 is CASSFPPGELFF. The CDR3 bases are TGTGCCAGCAGCTTCCCTCCGGGGGAGCTGTTTTTT.

This sequence joins TRBV23-1 and TRBJ2-7; D is perhaps TRBD1 (5 bases). TRBV23-1 is placed among ORFs of uncertain function. This CDR3 is built from 13 residues. Trimming removed 4 bases at V and 5 bases at J, with 12 bases between. CDR3 DNA: TGCGCCAGCAGTCTAGGGGATCGGGACGAGCAGTACTTC. Translating it yields CASSLGDRDEQYF.

J is TRBJ2-3 and V is TRBV19; maybe TRBD1 (6 bases). The CDR3 contains 12 residues. Between the trimmed V and J ends, which lost 3 bases and 7 bases, there was a span of 8 bases. The germline V gene has CDR1 LNHDA and CDR2 SQIVND (reference sequence). This CDR3 is CASSMQGYTQYF. In nucleotides, the CDR3 is TGTGCCAGTAGTATGCAGGGGTATACGCAGTATTTT.

The J gene is TRBJ2-7, the V gene TRBV28; D call uncertain. The CDR3 runs 13 residues. Trimming stripped 1 base from V and 4 bases from J, with 8 bases between. Germline-derived CDR1 and CDR2 are MDHEN and SYDVKM. The DNA of the CDR3 is TGTGCCAGCAGTTTATTGGCAAAGTACGAGCAGTACTTC. This encodes CASSLLAKYEQYF.

V usage is TRBV10-3 and J usage is TRBJ2-5; D is tentatively TRBD1 or TRBD2 (7 bases each). V gave up 6 bases and J gave up 5 bases, with 19 bases separating them. CDR1 and CDR2 (germline): ENHRY, SYGVKD. This CDR3 has 15 amino acids. Here the CDR3 DNA reads TGTGCCATCAGCGAGGGGGCCGCGCGGGGGGAGACCCAGTACTTC. Residues: CAISEGAARGETQYF.

In DNA, the CDR3 is TGTGCCAGCAGCCTTGGGCAGGTTTACTACGAGCAGTACTTC. Translating gives CASSLGQVYYEQYF. V and J are TRBV11-1 and TRBJ2-7; D is undetermined. The V gene's germline CDR1 is SGHAT and CDR2 FQDESV (reference sequence). The V gene lost 5 bases and the J gene lost 3 bases, with 14 bases spanning the gap. The CDR3 covers 14 residues.

This clone appeared a few times. The chain couples TRBV4-1 to TRBJ1-1, with 8 nucleotides matching TRBD1. The CDR3 extends over 18 amino acids. V trimming: 2 bases; J trimming: 0 bases; junction bases outside the gene matches: 11. Germline-derived CDR1 and CDR2 are MGHRA and YSYEKL. The CDR3 reads CASSQPQGAGNMNTEAFF. In nucleotides, the CDR3 is TGCGCCAGCAGCCAACCTCAGGGGGCAGGGAACATGAACACTGAAGCTTTCTTT.

The V and J genes are TRBV4-1 and TRBJ1-4; D gene unclear. The germline V gene encodes CDR1 MGHRA and CDR2 YSYEKL. The CDR3 is 16 residues long. The V and J ends lost 6 bases and 1 base respectively, with 15 bases between them. CDR3 sequence (DNA): TGCGCCAGCAGAGGTCTTGGGTATGGAACTAATGAAAAACTGTTTTTT. Translating gives CASRGLGYGTNEKLFF.

V and J are TRBV6-5 and TRBJ1-3; a possible D gene is TRBD1 (6 bases). The CDR3 is 14 residues long. V gave up 5 bases and J gave up 4 bases, with 12 bases separating them. Germline lookup yields CDR1 MNHEY and CDR2 SVGAGI. CDR3 nucleotide sequence: TGTGCCAGCAGTCCAACAGGGTCCGGAAACACCATATATTTT. Residues: CASSPTGSGNTIYF.

The gene calls are TRBV7-2 and TRBJ2-1; the match to TRBD2 covers 10 bases. Trimming cost V 1 base and J 9 bases; bases outside gene matches: 6. The CDR3 totals 15 residues. Germline CDR1 reads SGHTA; CDR2 reads FQGNSA. The CDR3 reads CASSLDSGRAGEQFF. For the CDR3, the DNA is TGTGCCAGCAGCTTAGACAGCGGGAGGGCTGGTGAGCAGTTCTTC.

This sequence joins TRBV4-1 and TRBJ2-7; the match to TRBD1 covers 8 bases. This CDR3 has 19 amino acids. Germline V lookup: CDR1 MGHRA, CDR2 YSYEKL. V was pared by 0 bases and J by 2 bases, with 15 bases of the junction left unmatched. This CDR3 is CASSQDEGQVYSVPYEQYF. DNA of the CDR3: TGCGCCAGCAGCCAAGATGAGGGACAGGTGTATTCCGTCCCCTACGAGCAGTACTTC.

J is TRBJ2-5 and V is TRBV19; 12 bases match TRBD2. V trimming: 7 bases; J trimming: 4 bases; junction bases outside the gene matches: 10. This CDR3 has 16 residues. Per germline, CDR1 LNHDA and CDR2 SQIVND (reference sequence). The CDR3 sequence: CASTRRTSGAPETQYF. In DNA form, the CDR3 reads TGTGCCAGTACCCGGAGGACTAGCGGGGCTCCAGAGACCCAGTACTTC.

The chain joins TRBV5-6 to TRBJ2-7, with a possible D match to TRBD1 (5 bases). V was clipped by 4 bases and J by 3 bases, with 11 bases between them. CDR3 length: 13 residues. CDR1 is SGHDT, CDR2 YYEEEE, per germline. CDR3 sequence (DNA): TGTGCCAGCAGCCCTCAGGGCCACTACGAGCAGTACTTC. It yields the protein CASSPQGHYEQYF.

V and J are TRBV5-1 and TRBJ2-1; possibly TRBD1 or TRBD2 for D (6 bases each). This CDR3 is 15 amino acids long. The V gene's germline CDR1 is SGHRS and CDR2 YFSETQ. V was clipped by 0 bases and J by 6 bases, with 13 bases between them. The CDR3 protein is CASSLDTGASNEQFF. The CDR3, as DNA: TGCGCCAGCAGCTTGGATACGGGGGCGAGCAATGAGCAGTTCTTC.

The chain uses TRBV28 and TRBJ2-3; 8 positions agree with TRBD2. Germline assignment: CDR1 MDHEN and CDR2 SYDVKM. The CDR3 is 14 amino acids. J gave up 6 bases and V 1 base, and 3 bases lay outside the gene matches. The CDR3 coding sequence is TGTGCCAGCAGTTTATATTCGGGGGGGGATACGCAGTATTTT. The encoded protein is CASSLYSGGDTQYF.

The chain uses TRBV10-1 and TRBJ1-5; maybe TRBD1 (6 bases). The CDR3 has 14 residues. The germline V and J ends were trimmed by 7 bases and 3 bases, with 13 bases remaining between them. The germline V gene encodes CDR1 WNHNN and CDR2 SYGVQD (reference sequence). The CDR3 region has the DNA TGCGCCAGCATAGGACAGACATCCAATCAGCCCCAGCATTTT. This codes for CASIGQTSNQPQHF.

This clone was recorded only once. The J gene is TRBJ2-7, the V gene TRBV19, with D unresolved. Trimming stripped 5 bases from V and 5 bases from J, with 7 bases between. CDR1 and CDR2 from the germline V gene are LNHDA and SQIVND (reference sequence). There are 11 residues in the CDR3. The CDR3: CASSGFDEQYF. CDR3 nucleotides: TGTGCCAGTAGTGGATTCGACGAGCAGTACTTC.

With regard to this clone: A junction end diverges from the germline sequence, so it may reflect a read error. The chain uses TRBV6-1 and TRBJ1-4; D is unclear. CDR3 size: 10 residues. The germline CDR1 and CDR2 sequences are MNHNS and SASEGT. The CDR3 reads CASSRPPAIF. The CDR3 DNA is TGTGCCAGCAGCCGACCCCCGGCGATTTTT.

The genes are TRBV7-2 and TRBJ2-5; D not certain. The CDR3 consists of 13 residues. V was cut by 5 bases and J by 2 bases, with 9 bases left in between. The germline V gene has CDR1 SGHTA and CDR2 FQGNSA. The chain's CDR3 is CASSPTVQETQYF. CDR3 in DNA: TGTGCCAGCAGCCCGACGGTACAAGAGACCCAGTACTTC. Complete variable domain (other parts from reference TRBV7-2 and TRBJ2-5): GAGVSQSPSNKVTEKGKDVELRCDPISGHTALYWYRQSLGQGLEFLIYFQGNSAPDKSGLPSDRFSAERTGGSVSTLTIQRTQQEDSAVYLCASSPTVQETQYFGPGTRLLVL.

The J gene is TRBJ1-3, the V gene TRBV2, with unresolved D. The germline V and J ends were trimmed by 3 bases and 0 bases, with 12 bases remaining between them. The CDR3 has 16 residues. CDR1 is SNHLY, CDR2 FYNNEI, per germline. The CDR3 nucleotides read TGTGCCAGCAGTGACGAAGCGTATCTCTCTGGAAACACCATATATTTT. Translated: CASSDEAYLSGNTIYF. Full variable domain (outside the CDR3, taken from reference TRBV2 and TRBJ1-3): EPEVTQTPSHQVTQMGQEVILRCVPISNHLYFYWYRQILGQKVEFLVSFYNNEISEKSEIFDDQFSVERPDGSNFTLKIRSTKLEDSAMYFCASSDEAYLSGNTIYFGEGSWLTVV.

The J gene is TRBJ2-2, the V gene TRBV5-1; D might be TRBD1 or TRBD2, each matching 6 bases. V was clipped by 4 bases and J by 3 bases, with 16 bases between them. The V gene's germline CDR1 is SGHRS and CDR2 YFSETQ. This CDR3 has 16 residues. The CDR3 region is CASSLSSGAHTGELFF. Here the CDR3 DNA reads TGCGCCAGCAGCCTTAGCTCGGGGGCCCACACCGGGGAGCTGTTTTTT.

This clone was seen a handful of times. The conserved closing phenylalanine or tryptophan is absent in this CDR3, likely reflecting a read error. Because the CDR3's place on the DNA is in doubt, the DNA is left out and the CDR3 is given as listed by TCRdb. The chain carries TRBV20-1 and TRBJ1-4; the table assigns TRBD1, which was not confirmed against the DNA. From its first to its last residue, the CDR3 has 10 amino acids. Germline assignment: CDR1 DFQATT and CDR2 SNEGSKA (reference sequence). This chain's CDR3 is CSASRDRAFN.

The chain combines TRBV5-6 with TRBJ1-2; D is unresolved. Per the germline V gene, CDR1 is SGHDT and CDR2 is YYEEEE. The CDR3 loop spans 12 amino acids. V shed 2 bases and J shed 7 bases, with 9 bases lying between them. The CDR3 DNA reads as TGTGCCAGCAGCTTTAACGGAGGTGGCTACACCTTC. It encodes CASSFNGGGYTF.

V and J are TRBV30 and TRBJ2-5; a weak D match, TRBD2 (5 bases). CDR1 is GTSNPN, CDR2 SVGIG, per germline (reference sequence). V was clipped by 2 bases and J by 7 bases, with 14 bases between them. There are 13 residues in the CDR3. The CDR3 region is CAWSPSSGRTQYF. CDR3 nucleotides: TGTGCCTGGAGTCCATCGTCGGGGAGGACCCAGTACTTC.

In the case of this clone: The same CDR3 can be traced to other DNA sequences in this sample. The genes are TRBV9 and TRBJ2-1; D call uncertain. The CDR3 has 15 amino acids. V was pared by 7 bases and J by 1 base, with 15 bases between. The germline V gene has CDR1 SGDLS and CDR2 YYNGEE. The CDR3 sequence: CASSRGGSSYNEQFF. The CDR3 DNA follows: TGTGCCAGCTCGCGTGGCGGCAGTTCCTACAATGAGCAGTTCTTC.

This clone was detected only once. The chain couples TRBV21-1 to TRBJ2-6; the table calls TRBD2, which could not be checked here. TRBV21-1 is marked as a pseudogene. The CDR3 has 12 amino acids. DNA of the CDR3: TGTGCCAGCAGCCGGGGGGGGAGCGTCCTGACTTTC. Protein product: CASSRGGSVLTF.

V gene TRBV18 combines with J gene TRBJ2-2, with D perhaps being TRBD1 or TRBD2 (5 bases each). The CDR3 has 15 residues. In germline, CDR1 is KGHSH, CDR2 LQKENI. Deletions cut 2 bases from V and 4 bases from J, with 11 bases between. As DNA, the CDR3 is TGTGCCAGCTCACCAGACAGCGGCAGCACCGGGGAGCTGTTTTTT. Protein: CASSPDSGSTGELFF.

The J gene is TRBJ2-1, the V gene TRBV2; TRBD2 matches 10 bases. This CDR3 region has 15 residues. V lost 6 bases, J lost 10 bases, and 12 bases stayed unmatched. Looked up from germline, CDR1 is SNHLY and CDR2 is FYNNEI. The CDR3 protein is CASRAPLAGEGEQFF. CDR3 sequence (DNA): TGTGCCAGCAGGGCCCCCCTAGCGGGAGAGGGAGAGCAGTTCTTC.

A word on this clone: The same CDR3 can be traced to other DNA sequences in this sample. V is TRBV6-1 and J is TRBJ2-3; 8 positions match TRBD1. Germline lookup yields CDR1 MNHNS and CDR2 SASEGT. The CDR3 runs to 13 residues. Unmatched junction bases numbered 1, after V lost 2 bases and J lost 6 bases. CDR3 nucleotides: TGTGCCAGCAGTGAACAGGGGGCTGATACGCAGTATTTT. Translation gives CASSEQGADTQYF.